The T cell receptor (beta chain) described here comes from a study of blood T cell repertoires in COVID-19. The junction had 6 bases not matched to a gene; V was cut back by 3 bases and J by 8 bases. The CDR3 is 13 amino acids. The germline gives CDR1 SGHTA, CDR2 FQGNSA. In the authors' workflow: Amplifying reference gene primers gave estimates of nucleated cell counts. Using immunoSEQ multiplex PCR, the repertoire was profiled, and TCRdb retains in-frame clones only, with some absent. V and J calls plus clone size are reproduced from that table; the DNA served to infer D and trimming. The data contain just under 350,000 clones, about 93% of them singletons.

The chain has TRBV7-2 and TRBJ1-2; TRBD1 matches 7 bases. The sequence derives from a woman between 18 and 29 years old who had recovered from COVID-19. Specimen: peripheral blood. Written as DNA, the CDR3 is TGTGCCAGCAGCTTGACAGGGCCGAAAGGCTACACCTTC. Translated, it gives CASSLTGPKGYTF.